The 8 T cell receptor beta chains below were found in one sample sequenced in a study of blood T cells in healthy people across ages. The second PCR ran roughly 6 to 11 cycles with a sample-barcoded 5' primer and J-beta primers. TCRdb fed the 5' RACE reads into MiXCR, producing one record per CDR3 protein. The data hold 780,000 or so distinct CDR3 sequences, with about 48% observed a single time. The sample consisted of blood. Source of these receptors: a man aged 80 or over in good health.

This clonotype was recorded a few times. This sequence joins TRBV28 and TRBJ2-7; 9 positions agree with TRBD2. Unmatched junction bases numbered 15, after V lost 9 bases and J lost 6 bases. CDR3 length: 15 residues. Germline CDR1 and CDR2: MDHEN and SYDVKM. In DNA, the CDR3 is TGTGCCAGTTTGGGGCTAGCGGGACCTCCAGGCGAGCAGTACTTC. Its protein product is CASLGLAGPPGEQYF.

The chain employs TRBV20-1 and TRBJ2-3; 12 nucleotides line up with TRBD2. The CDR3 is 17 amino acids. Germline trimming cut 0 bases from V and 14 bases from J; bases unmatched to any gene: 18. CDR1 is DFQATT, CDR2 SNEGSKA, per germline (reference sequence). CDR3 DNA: TGCAGTGCTAGAGATCTAGCGGGAGGGCCTAGGCACAGATACGCGTATTTT. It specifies CSARDLAGGPRHRYAYF.

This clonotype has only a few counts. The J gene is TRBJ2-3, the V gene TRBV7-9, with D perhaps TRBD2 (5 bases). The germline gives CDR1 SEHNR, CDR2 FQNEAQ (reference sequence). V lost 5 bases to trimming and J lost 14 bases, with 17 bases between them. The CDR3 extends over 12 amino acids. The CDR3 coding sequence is TGTGCCAGCAGCCGCCCTGGGAGATACGCGTATTTT. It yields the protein CASSRPGRYAYF.

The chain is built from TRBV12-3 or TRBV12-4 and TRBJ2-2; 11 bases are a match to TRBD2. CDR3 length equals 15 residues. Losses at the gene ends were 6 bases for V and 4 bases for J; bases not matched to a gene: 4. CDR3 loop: CASRLAGAVTGELFF. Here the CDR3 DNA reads TGTGCCAGCAGACTAGCGGGAGCGGTCACCGGGGAGCTGTTTTTT.

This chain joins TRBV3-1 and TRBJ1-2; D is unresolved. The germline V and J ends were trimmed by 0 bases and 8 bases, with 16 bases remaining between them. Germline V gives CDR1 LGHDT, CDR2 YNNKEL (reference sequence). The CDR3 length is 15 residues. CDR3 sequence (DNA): TGTGCCAGCAGCCAAGATAGCGGCTTATGGAGAGGCTACACCTTC. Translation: CASSQDSGLWRGYTF. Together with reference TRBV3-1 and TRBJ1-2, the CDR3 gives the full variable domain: DTAVSQTPKYLVTQMGNDKSIKCEQNLGHDTMYWYKQDSKKFLKIMFSYNNKELIINETVPNRFSPKSPDKAHLNLHINSLELGDSAVYFCASSQDSGLWRGYTFGSGTRLTVV.

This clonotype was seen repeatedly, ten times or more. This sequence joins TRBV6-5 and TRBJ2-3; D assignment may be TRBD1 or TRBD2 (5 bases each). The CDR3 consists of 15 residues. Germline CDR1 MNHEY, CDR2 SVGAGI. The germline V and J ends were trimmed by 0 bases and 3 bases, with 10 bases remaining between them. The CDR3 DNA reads TGTGCCAGCAGTTACTCATGGGGGTCTACAGATACGCAGTATTTT. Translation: CASSYSWGSTDTQYF.

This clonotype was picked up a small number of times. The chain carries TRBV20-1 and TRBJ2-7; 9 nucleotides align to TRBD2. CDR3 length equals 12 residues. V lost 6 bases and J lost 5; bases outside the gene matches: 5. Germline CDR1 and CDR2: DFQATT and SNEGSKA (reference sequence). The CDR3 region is CSAVAGVHEQYF. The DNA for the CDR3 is TGCAGTGCCGTAGCGGGAGTACACGAGCAGTACTTC.

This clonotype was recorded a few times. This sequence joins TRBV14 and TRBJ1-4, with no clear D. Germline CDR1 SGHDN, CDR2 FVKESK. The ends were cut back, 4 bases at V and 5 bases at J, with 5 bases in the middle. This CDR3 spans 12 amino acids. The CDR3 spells CASSLTNEKLFF. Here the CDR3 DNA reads TGTGCCAGCAGCCTAACGAATGAAAAACTGTTTTTT. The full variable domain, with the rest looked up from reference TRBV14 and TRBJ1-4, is EAGVTQFPSHSVIEKGQTVTLRCDPISGHDNLYWYRRVMGKEIKFLLHFVKESKQDESGMPNNRFLAERTGGTYSTLKVQPAELEDSGVYFCASSLTNEKLFFGSGTQLSVL.